These 13 T cell receptor beta chains were all obtained from the same sample, sequenced in a study of T cell repertoires in cytomegalovirus infection. TCRdb recomputed calls from the reads with MiXCR, one row per CDR3 protein. The top ten hold roughly 8% of the sample, which has under 800,000 distinct CDR3 sequences, 20% to 30% seen once. The sample consisted of CD8+ T cells from PBMCs. The source is a human donor in good health (CMV status not recorded). Some clones in this sample may be carry-over from other donors' samples.

The chain uses TRBV7-9 and TRBJ2-1, with D unresolved. Trimming left V 4 bases short and J 0 bases short, with 10 bases between. This CDR3 has 15 residues. CDR1 is SEHNR, CDR2 FQNEAQ, per germline (reference sequence). This CDR3 is CASSSSWGSYNEQFF. CDR3 DNA sequence: TGTGCCAGCAGCTCGAGTTGGGGCTCCTACAATGAGCAGTTCTTC. The whole variable domain, filled in from reference TRBV7-9 and TRBJ2-1, reads DTGVSQNPRHKITKRGQNVTFRCDPISEHNRLYWYRQTLGQGPEFLTYFQNEAQLEKSRLLSDRFSAERPKGSFSTLEIQRTEQGDSAMYLCASSSSWGSYNEQFFGPGTRLTVL.

There are many counts of this clonotype. The rearrangement uses TRBV6-2 or TRBV6-3 and TRBJ1-1; 9 bases map to TRBD1. This CDR3 comprises 13 residues. V lost 6 bases, J lost 7 bases, and 6 bases stayed unmatched. Germline V gives CDR1 MNHEY, CDR2 SVGEGT. The CDR3 nucleotides are TGTGCCAGCAGATTTGGGACAGGGCTTGAAGCTTTCTTT. Translation: CASRFGTGLEAFF.

This clonotype came up a few times. The V and J genes are TRBV12-3 or TRBV12-4 and TRBJ2-2; 13 nucleotides line up with TRBD2. The V and J ends lost 5 bases and 3 bases, in that order; junction bases with no gene match: 12. The CDR3 covers 19 residues. The CDR3 here is CASSGRLAGGRRYTGELFF. CDR3 nucleotides: TGTGCCAGCAGTGGACGACTAGCGGGGGGACGCCGGTACACCGGGGAGCTGTTTTTT.

This clonotype has a handful of counts. V and J are TRBV6-5 and TRBJ1-1; TRBD1 is a possible D gene (6 bases). The CDR3 has 15 residues. Between the trimmed V and J ends, which lost 4 bases and 5 bases, there was a span of 17 bases. CDR1 and CDR2 from the germline V gene are MNHEY and SVGAGI. The CDR3 region is CASSSAPQGWTEAFF. In DNA form, the CDR3 reads TGTGCCAGCAGTTCAGCCCCTCAGGGGTGGACTGAAGCTTTCTTT.

At least ten counts were recorded for this clonotype. The chain combines TRBV4-3 with TRBJ1-2; 8 nucleotides line up with TRBD1. Germline V CDR1 and CDR2: LGHNA, YSLEER. CDR3 size: 15 residues. After removal of 1 base from V and 4 bases from J, the junction contained 5 bases not matched to a gene. CDR3 DNA: TGCGCCAGCAGCCAAGCCCGGACAGGGAGCTATGGCTACACCTTC. Protein product: CASSQARTGSYGYTF.

This clonotype occurred a few times. This chain uses TRBV7-9 with TRBJ2-2; D is possibly TRBD1 or TRBD2 (6 bases each). CDR3 length: 15 residues. Between the trimmed V and J ends, which lost 5 bases and 3 bases, there was a span of 13 bases. Germline CDR1 SEHNR, CDR2 FQNEAQ (reference sequence). The CDR3 nucleotides are TGTGCCAGCAGCCCCCCGGGGGCCTACACCGGGGAGCTGTTTTTT. Its protein product is CASSPPGAYTGELFF.

The chain recombines TRBV6-1 with TRBJ2-7, with a weak D call TRBD2 (6 bases). CDR3 length: 14 residues. V was cut by 6 bases and J by 0 bases, with 12 bases left in between. The germline gives CDR1 MNHNS, CDR2 SASEGT. The CDR3 region is CASSPRGTSYEQYV. The CDR3 nucleotides are TGTGCCAGCAGCCCCCGGGGGACCTCCTACGAGCAGTACGTC.

This clonotype was counted a few times. The J gene is TRBJ1-1, the V gene TRBV10-1; 7 bases align to TRBD1. The CDR3 is 13 residues long. Germline V lookup: CDR1 WNHNN, CDR2 SYGVQD (reference sequence). Unmatched junction bases numbered 9, after V lost 7 bases and J lost 7 bases. The CDR3 is CASTPTGTLEAFF. CDR3 DNA: TGCGCCAGCACCCCGACAGGGACCCTTGAAGCTTTCTTT.

This clonotype has ten or more counts. This rearrangement joins TRBV7-8 to TRBJ1-6; 8 nucleotides align to TRBD1. Germline V gives CDR1 SGHVS, CDR2 FQNEAQ. V gave up 5 bases and J gave up 7 bases; unmatched junction bases: 1. The CDR3 has 13 residues. The chain's CDR3 is CASSGQGNSPLHF. The CDR3 bases are TGTGCCAGCAGCGGACAGGGAAATTCACCCCTCCACTTT. Based on the CDR3 plus reference TRBV7-8 and TRBJ1-6, the full variable domain is GAGVSQSPRYKVAKRGQDVALRCDPISGHVSLFWYQQALGQGPEFLTYFQNEAQLDKSGLPSDRFFAERPEGSVSTLKIQRTQQEDSAVYLCASSGQGNSPLHFGNGTRLTVT.

The chain recombines TRBV29-1 with TRBJ2-1, with 14 bases that match TRBD2. CDR3 size: 14 residues. V was clipped by 5 bases and J by 7 bases; unmatched bases: 4. The germline V gene encodes CDR1 SQVTM and CDR2 ANQGSEA. This CDR3 reads CSVSGTSGGNEQFF. The CDR3 nucleotides are TGCAGCGTTTCCGGGACTAGCGGGGGAAATGAGCAGTTCTTC.

In this sample, this clonotype turned up many times. The genes are TRBV28 and TRBJ2-2, with D perhaps TRBD1 (6 bases). The V gene lost 3 bases and the J gene lost 1 base, with 12 bases spanning the gap. The germline V gene has CDR1 MDHEN and CDR2 SYDVKM. CDR3 length: 16 residues. The CDR3 region is CASSFEGHGNTGELFF. CDR3 nucleotides: TGTGCCAGCAGTTTCGAGGGACATGGGAACACCGGGGAGCTGTTTTTT.

The rearrangement uses TRBV28 and TRBJ1-2; D is perhaps TRBD1 (5 bases). From germline, CDR1 is MDHEN and CDR2 SYDVKM. The CDR3 is 13 residues long. V lost 4 bases and J lost 6, with 12 bases in between. CDR3 amino acids: CASSYQGGDGYTF. In DNA, the CDR3 is TGTGCCAGCAGTTACCAGGGAGGGGATGGCTACACCTTC.

This chain connects TRBV6-5 to TRBJ2-4; TRBD2 agrees at 7 bases. This CDR3 has 19 residues. The germline V gene encodes CDR1 MNHEY and CDR2 SVGAGI. The V segment lost 4 bases and the J segment 4 bases; nucleotides outside the gene matches: 19. The CDR3 DNA is TGTGCCAGCAGTTCCCGGGTTCCCGCGGGGGTCCGAACTAAAAACATTCAGTACTTC. Translated: CASSSRVPAGVRTKNIQYF.